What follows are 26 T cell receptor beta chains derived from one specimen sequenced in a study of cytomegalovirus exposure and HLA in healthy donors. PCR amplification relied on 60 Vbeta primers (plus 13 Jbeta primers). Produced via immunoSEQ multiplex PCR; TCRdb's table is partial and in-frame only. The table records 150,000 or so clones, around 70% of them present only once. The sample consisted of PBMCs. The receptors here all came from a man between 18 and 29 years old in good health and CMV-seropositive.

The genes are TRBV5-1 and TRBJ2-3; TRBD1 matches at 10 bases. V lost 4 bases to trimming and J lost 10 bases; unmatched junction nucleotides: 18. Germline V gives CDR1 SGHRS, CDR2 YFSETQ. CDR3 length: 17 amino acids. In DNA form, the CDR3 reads TGCGCCAGCAGCCCTGGGGGGGGACAGGGGCTCCTATACGCGCAGTATTTT. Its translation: CASSPGGGQGLLYAQYF. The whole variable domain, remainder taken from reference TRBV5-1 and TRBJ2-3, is KAGVTQTPRYLIKTRGQQVTLSCSPISGHRSVSWYQQTPGQGLQFLFEYFSETQRNKGNFPGRFSGRQFSNSRSEMNVSTLELGDSALYLCASSPGGGQGLLYAQYFGPGTRLTVL.

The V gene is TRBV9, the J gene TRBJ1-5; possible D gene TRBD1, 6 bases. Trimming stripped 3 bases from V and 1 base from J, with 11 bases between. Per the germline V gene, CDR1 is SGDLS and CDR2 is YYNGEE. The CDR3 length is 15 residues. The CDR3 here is CASSGPGQSNQPQHF. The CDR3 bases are TGTGCCAGCAGCGGACCGGGACAAAGCAATCAGCCCCAGCATTTT.

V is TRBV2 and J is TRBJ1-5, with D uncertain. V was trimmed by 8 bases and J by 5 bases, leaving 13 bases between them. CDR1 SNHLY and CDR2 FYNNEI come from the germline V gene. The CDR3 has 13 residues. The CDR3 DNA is TGTGCCAGCGGTCGGGGAGTAGATCAGCCCCAGCATTTT. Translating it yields CASGRGVDQPQHF.

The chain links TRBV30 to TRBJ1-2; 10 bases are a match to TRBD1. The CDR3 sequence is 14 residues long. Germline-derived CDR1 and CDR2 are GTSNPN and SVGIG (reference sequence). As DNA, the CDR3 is TGTGCGACGGGACAGGGGCCCGGGGGCCATGGCTACACCTTC. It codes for CATGQGPGGHGYTF.

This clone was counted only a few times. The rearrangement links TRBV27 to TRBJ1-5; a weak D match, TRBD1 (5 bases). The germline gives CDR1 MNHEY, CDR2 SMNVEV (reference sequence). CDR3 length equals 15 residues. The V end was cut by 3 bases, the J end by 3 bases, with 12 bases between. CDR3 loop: CASSLGGSPNQPQHF. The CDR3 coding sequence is TGTGCCAGCAGTTTGGGGGGGTCTCCCAATCAGCCCCAGCATTTT.

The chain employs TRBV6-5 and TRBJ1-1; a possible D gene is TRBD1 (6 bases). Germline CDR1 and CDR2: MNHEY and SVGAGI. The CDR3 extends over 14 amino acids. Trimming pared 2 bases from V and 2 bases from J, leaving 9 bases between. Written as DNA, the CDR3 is TGTGCCAGCAGTTACACGACAGGTAACACTGAAGCTTTCTTT. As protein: CASSYTTGNTEAFF.

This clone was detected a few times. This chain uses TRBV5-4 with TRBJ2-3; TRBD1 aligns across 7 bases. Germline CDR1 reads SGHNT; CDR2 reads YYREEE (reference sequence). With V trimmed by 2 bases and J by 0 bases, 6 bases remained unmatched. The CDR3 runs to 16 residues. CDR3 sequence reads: CASSFDRALSTDTQYF. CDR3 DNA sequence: TGTGCCAGCAGCTTTGACAGGGCTTTGAGCACAGATACGCAGTATTTT.

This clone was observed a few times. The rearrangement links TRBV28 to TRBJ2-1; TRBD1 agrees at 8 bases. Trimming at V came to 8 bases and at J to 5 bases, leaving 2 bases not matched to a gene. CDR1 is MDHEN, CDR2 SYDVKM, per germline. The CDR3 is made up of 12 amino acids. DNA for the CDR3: TGTGCCAGCGGACAGGGAAACAATGAGCAGTTCTTC. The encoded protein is CASGQGNNEQFF.

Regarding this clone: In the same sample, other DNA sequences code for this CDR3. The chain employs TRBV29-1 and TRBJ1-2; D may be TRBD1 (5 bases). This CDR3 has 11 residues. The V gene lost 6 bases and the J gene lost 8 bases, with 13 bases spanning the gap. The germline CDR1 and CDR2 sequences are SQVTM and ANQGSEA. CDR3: CSVQGAGGYTF. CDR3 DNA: TGCAGCGTCCAGGGAGCGGGGGGCTACACCTTC.

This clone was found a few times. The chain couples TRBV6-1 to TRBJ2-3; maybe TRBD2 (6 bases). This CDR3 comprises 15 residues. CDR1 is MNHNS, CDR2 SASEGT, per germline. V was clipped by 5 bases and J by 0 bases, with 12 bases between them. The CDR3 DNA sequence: TGTGCCAGCAGTACCCCTAGCGTTAGCACAGATACGCAGTATTTT. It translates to CASSTPSVSTDTQYF.

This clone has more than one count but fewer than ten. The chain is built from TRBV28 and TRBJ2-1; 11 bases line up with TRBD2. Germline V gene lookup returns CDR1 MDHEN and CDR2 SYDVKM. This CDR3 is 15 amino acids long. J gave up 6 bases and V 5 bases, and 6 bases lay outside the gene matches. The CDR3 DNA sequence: TGTGCCAGCAGTCCCTCGGGACTAGCGGCCAATGAGCAGTTCTTC. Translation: CASSPSGLAANEQFF. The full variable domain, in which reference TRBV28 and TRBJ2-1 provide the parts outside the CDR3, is DVKVTQSSRYLVKRTGEKVFLECVQDMDHENMFWYRQDPGLGLRLIYFSYDVKMKEKGDIPEGYSVSREKKERFSLILESASTNQTSMYLCASSPSGLAANEQFFGPGTRLTVL.

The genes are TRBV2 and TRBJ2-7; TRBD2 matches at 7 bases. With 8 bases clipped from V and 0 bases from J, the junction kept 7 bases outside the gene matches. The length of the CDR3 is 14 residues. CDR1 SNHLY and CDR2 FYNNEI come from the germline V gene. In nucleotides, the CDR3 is TGTGCCAGCGGTCTCGGGACTAACTCCTACGAGCAGTACGTC. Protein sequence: CASGLGTNSYEQYV.

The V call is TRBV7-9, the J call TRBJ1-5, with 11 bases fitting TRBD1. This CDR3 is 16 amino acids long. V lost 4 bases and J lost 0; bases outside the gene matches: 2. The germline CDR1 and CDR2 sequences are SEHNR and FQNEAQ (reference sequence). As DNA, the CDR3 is TGTGCCAGCAGCTCGGGACAGGGGGATAGCAATCAGCCCCAGCATTTT. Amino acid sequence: CASSSGQGDSNQPQHF.

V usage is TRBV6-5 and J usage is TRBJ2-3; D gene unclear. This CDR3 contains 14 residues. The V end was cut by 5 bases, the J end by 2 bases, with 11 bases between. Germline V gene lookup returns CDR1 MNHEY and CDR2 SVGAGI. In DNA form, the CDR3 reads TGTGCCAGCAGTGAAAACAAGAACACAGATACGCAGTATTTT. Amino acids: CASSENKNTDTQYF.

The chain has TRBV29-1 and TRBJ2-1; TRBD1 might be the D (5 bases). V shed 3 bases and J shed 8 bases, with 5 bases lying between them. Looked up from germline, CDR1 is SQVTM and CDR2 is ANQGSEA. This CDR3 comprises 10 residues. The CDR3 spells CSVEGHEQFF. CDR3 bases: TGCAGCGTTGAGGGGCATGAGCAGTTCTTC.

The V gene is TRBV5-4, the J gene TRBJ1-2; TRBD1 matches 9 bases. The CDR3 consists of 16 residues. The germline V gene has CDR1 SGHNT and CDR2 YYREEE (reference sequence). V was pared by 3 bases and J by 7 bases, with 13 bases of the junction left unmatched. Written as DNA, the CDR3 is TGTGCCAGCAGCTCGCCGGGACAGGGAGGCAGGAGTGGCTACACCTTC. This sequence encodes CASSSPGQGGRSGYTF.

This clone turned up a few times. In nucleotides, the CDR3 is TGTGCCATCCCCCCCGTGGGCTACGAGCAGTACGTC. Translated: CAIPPVGYEQYV. The chain has TRBV7-6 and TRBJ2-7; unclear D gene. CDR3 length: 12 amino acids. From germline, CDR1 is SGHVS and CDR2 FNYEAQ. Trimming pared 10 bases from V and 3 bases from J, leaving 13 bases between.

CDR3 sequence reads: CASSPPLFGGWQETQYF. The CDR3 DNA follows: TGTGCCAGCAGCCCACCACTATTCGGGGGGTGGCAAGAGACCCAGTACTTC. J is TRBJ2-5 and V is TRBV11-2; 7 bases align to TRBD2. V gave up 5 bases and J gave up 2 bases; unmatched junction bases: 14. Germline assignment: CDR1 SGHAT and CDR2 FQNNGV. The CDR3 loop spans 17 amino acids.

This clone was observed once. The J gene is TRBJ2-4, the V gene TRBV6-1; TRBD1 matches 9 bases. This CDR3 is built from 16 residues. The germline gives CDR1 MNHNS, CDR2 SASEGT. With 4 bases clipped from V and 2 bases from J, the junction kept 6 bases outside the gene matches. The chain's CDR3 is CASSGDRDVSKNIQYF. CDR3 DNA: TGTGCCAGCAGTGGGGACAGGGATGTTTCCAAAAACATTCAGTACTTC.

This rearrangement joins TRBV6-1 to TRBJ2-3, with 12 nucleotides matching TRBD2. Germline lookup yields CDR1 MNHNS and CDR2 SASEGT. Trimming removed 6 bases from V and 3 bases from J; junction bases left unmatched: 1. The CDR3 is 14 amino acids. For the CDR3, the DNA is TGTGCCAGCAGCGGGACTAGCGGGACAGATACGCAGTATTTT. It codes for CASSGTSGTDTQYF.

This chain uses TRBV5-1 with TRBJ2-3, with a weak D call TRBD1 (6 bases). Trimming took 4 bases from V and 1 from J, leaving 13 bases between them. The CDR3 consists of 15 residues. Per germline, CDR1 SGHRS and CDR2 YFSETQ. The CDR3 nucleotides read TGCGCCAGCAGCCCCACAGGGTTTGGCACAGATACGCAGTATTTT. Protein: CASSPTGFGTDTQYF.

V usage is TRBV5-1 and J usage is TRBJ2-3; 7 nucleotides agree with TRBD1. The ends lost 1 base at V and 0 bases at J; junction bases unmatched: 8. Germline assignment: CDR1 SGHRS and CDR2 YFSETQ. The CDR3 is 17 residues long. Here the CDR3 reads CASSLTPGTASTDTQYF. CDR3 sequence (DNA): TGCGCCAGCAGCTTGACCCCAGGGACAGCAAGCACAGATACGCAGTATTTT.

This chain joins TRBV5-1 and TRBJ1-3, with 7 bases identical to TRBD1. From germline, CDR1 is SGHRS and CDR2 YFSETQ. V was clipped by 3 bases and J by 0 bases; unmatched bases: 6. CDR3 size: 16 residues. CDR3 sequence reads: CASSYDRAGSGNTIYF. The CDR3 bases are TGCGCCAGCAGCTACGACAGGGCAGGCTCTGGAAACACCATATATTTT.

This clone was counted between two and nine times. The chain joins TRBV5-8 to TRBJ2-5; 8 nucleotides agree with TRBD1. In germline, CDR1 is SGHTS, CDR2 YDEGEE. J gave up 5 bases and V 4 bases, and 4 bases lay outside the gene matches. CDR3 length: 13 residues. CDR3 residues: CASSQNRGETQYF. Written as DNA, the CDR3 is TGTGCCAGCAGCCAAAACAGGGGGGAGACCCAGTACTTC.

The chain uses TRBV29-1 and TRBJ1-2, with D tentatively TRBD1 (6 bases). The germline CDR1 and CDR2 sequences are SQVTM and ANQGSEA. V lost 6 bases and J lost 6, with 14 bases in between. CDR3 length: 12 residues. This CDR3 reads CSVRRQDDGYTF. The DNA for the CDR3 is TGCAGCGTCCGTAGACAGGACGATGGCTACACCTTC.

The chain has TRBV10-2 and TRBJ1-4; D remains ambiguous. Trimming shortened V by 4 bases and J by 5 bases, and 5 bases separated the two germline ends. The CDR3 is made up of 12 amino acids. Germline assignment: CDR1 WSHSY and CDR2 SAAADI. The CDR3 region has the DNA TGCGCCAGCAGTGCGGTAAATGAAAAACTGTTTTTT. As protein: CASSAVNEKLFF.